This entry concerns a single TCR beta chain. Its antigen is currently unknown. The data belong to a study of shared clonotypes between healthy human individuals. Findings and caveats of the study: Non-shared clonotypes showed lower generation probabilities than clonotypes common to all four donors. Clonotype sharing levels among donors were expected to vary with sequencing depth. There were few donors, and this limited the genetic and exposure-history diversity represented.

Naive CD8 cells, CD45RO-negative and positively selected for CCR7, excluded terminally differentiated effector memory CD45RA+ cells. Healthy adults negative for HIV, lacking recent acute infections or vaccinations, served as donors. V shed 3 bases and J shed 7 bases, with 10 bases lying between them. This CDR3 is built from 12 residues. The germline V gene has CDR1 MNHEY and CDR2 SMNVEV (reference sequence). TCRdb keeps only in-frame clones here, not all; method: immunoSEQ multiplex PCR. The sample lists around 2.1 million clones; more than 85% were seen once. The sequencing input was naive CD8+ T cells from PBMCs. The chain combines TRBV27 with TRBJ2-7; possible D gene TRBD2, 5 bases. This sequence was found in a man aged 18 to 29 in good health. Some clones in this sample may be carry-over from other donors' samples. The CDR3 coding sequence is TGTGCCAGCAGTTTTGACGGGGTTGAGCAGTACTTC. Protein: CASSFDGVEQYF.